A selection of T cell receptor beta chains follows, all from one sample in a study of blood T cells in healthy people across ages. TCRdb re-called the 5' RACE reads through MiXCR, storing one row per CDR3 protein. The sample includes 550,000 to 600,000 distinct CDR3 sequences, roughly 43% seen only once; the top ten take about 26%. The material sequenced was blood. The receptor set was obtained from a man older than 75 in good health. The CDR3 runs from the conserved cysteine through the conserved F or W. D genes are given only for firm matches. The listing skips clone size in some rows; elsewhere it reads once, few, many or a size class.

j_call clone_size cdr3_length v_call d_call cdr3_nt cdr3_aa
TRBJ2-3 NA 16 TRBV5-4 TRBD2 TGTGCCAGCAGCTTGGAGCTAGCGGCAAGCACAGATACGCAGTATTTT CASSLELAASTDTQYF
TRBJ1-2 NA 14 TRBV24-1 NA TGTGCCACCAGTGATGGGCCAGGGGAAAAAGGCTACACCTTC CATSDGPGEKGYTF
TRBJ1-2 NA 14 TRBV28 TRBD1 TGTGCCAGCAGTTTACAGGGGGCGAAGGGGGGCTACACCTTC CASSLQGAKGGYTF
TRBJ2-3 NA 12 TRBV7-2 NA TGTGCCAGCAGCTTCCTCAGAAATACGCAGTATTTT CASSFLRNTQYF
TRBJ2-5 few 13 TRBV7-3 NA TGTGCCAGCAGCTTAACGAGAGAAGAGACCCAGTACTTC CASSLTREETQYF
TRBJ1-4 NA 16 TRBV9 NA TGTGCCAGCAGCGCCAGAAGTCAGGGCCGGAATGAAAAACTGTTTTTT CASSARSQGRNEKLFF
TRBJ2-3 NA 18 TRBV4-2 TRBD2 TGTGCCAGCAGCCAAGATGCCGGGGGGGGACCTAGCACAGATACGCAGTATTTT CASSQDAGGGPSTDTQYF
TRBJ2-1 NA 15 TRBV14 NA TGTGCCAGCAGCCAAGCTGGGATAGGGCTTAATGAGCAGTTCTTC CASSQAGIGLNEQFF
TRBJ2-5 NA 18 TRBV6-5 NA TGTGCCAGCAGTTACTCCGGTGCGGGTCCAGGGTCGGGGGAGACCCAGTACTTC CASSYSGAGPGSGETQYF
TRBJ1-2 NA 12 TRBV20-1 NA TGCAGTGCTACCTTGTCCTACTATGGCTACACCTTC CSATLSYYGYTF
TRBJ1-2 NA 17 TRBV7-3 TRBD1 TGTGCCAGCAGCTTATCCCACGGCGGACAGGGGGCGCCTGGCTACACCTTC CASSLSHGGQGAPGYTF
TRBJ2-6 NA 17 TRBV2 TRBD1 TGTGCCAGCAGTCCACAGGGGGCGCGATCTGGGGCCAACGTCCTGACTTTC CASSPQGARSGANVLTF
TRBJ2-5 NA 16 TRBV6-5 TRBD1 TGTGCCAGCAGTTACCCTCTGTCGACAGGGATCAATGAGCAGTACTTC CASSYPLSTGINEQYF
TRBJ2-1 many 12 TRBV6-2/TRBV6-3 NA TGTGCCAGCAGTGACACTTACAATGAGCAGTTCTTC CASSDTYNEQFF
TRBJ2-3 once 15 TRBV28 NA TGTGCCAGCAGTTTTACAGGGCCAGGCACAGATACGCAGTATTTT CASSFTGPGTDTQYF
TRBJ2-5 NA 16 TRBV19 TRBD2 TGTGCCAGTACCGCAAAGGCCGGGACTAGTGGAGAGACCCAGTACTTC CASTAKAGTSGETQYF